This passage covers 6 T cell receptor beta chains from one sample sequenced in a study of blood T cells in healthy people across ages. Alongside a J-beta primer mix, a sample-barcoded 5' primer served in a second PCR lasting 7 to 11 cycles. TCRdb re-derived calls from the 5' RACE reads in MiXCR, one entry per CDR3 protein. The table shows almost 1 million distinct CDR3 sequences, with about 51% occurring only once. The source material was blood. Receptor source: a woman aged 55 to 70 in good health.

In its sample, this clonotype was seen a few times. The rearrangement links TRBV10-3 to TRBJ2-7, with D perhaps matching TRBD2 (5 bases). V lost 11 bases and J 3 bases, leaving 17 bases between the germline ends. CDR3 length: 13 amino acids. The V gene's germline CDR1 is ENHRY and CDR2 SYGVKD. The CDR3 loop is CAAGSGSFYEQYF. The CDR3 DNA follows: TGTGCCGCGGGCAGCGGAAGCTTCTACGAGCAGTACTTC.

The chain couples TRBV20-1 to TRBJ2-4, with TRBD1 matching over 8 bases. Trimming cost V 6 bases and J 12 bases; bases outside gene matches: 10. CDR1 and CDR2 (germline): DFQATT, SNEGSKA (reference sequence). This CDR3 has 12 residues. CDR3 nucleotide sequence: TGCAGTGCCCCTCCGTCCGGACAGGGTCAGTACTTC. Residues: CSAPPSGQGQYF.

The chain recombines TRBV5-1 with TRBJ2-7; TRBD1 might be the D (5 bases). Germline V gene sequence: CDR1 SGHRS, CDR2 YFSETQ. V lost 0 bases, J lost 2 bases, and 15 bases lay in between. The CDR3 runs 16 residues. The CDR3 DNA follows: TGCGCCAGCAGCTTGGCCGGAACAGGTCCTACCTACGAGCAGTACTTC. Its translation: CASSLAGTGPTYEQYF.

V gene TRBV28 combines with J gene TRBJ2-3, with TRBD2 identical over 7 bases. The V gene end was trimmed by 2 bases and the J gene end by 4 bases; junction bases not matched to a gene: 9. Germline V lookup: CDR1 MDHEN, CDR2 SYDVKM. The CDR3 extends over 16 amino acids. DNA for the CDR3: TGTGCCAGCAGTTTAACTAACGGGAGCGGGGCAGATACGCAGTATTTT. This encodes CASSLTNGSGADTQYF.

V is TRBV20-1 and J is TRBJ1-4; no clear D gene. Trimming stripped 5 bases from V and 0 bases from J, with 7 bases between. The CDR3 totals 13 residues. Germline lookup yields CDR1 DFQATT and CDR2 SNEGSKA (reference sequence). The CDR3 DNA reads as TGCAGTGCTCACAGTGCAACTAATGAAAAACTGTTTTTT. This sequence encodes CSAHSATNEKLFF.

This clonotype has more than one count but fewer than ten. The V call is TRBV21-1, the J call TRBJ2-6; the table's TRBD1 call for D was not verified on the DNA. TRBV21-1 is noted as a pseudogene. CDR3 size: 16 residues. The CDR3 spells CASSRGTASGANVLTF. The CDR3 DNA sequence: TGTGCCAGCAGCCGAGGGACAGCATCTGGGGCCAACGTCCTGACTTTC.